A selection of T cell receptor beta chains follows, all from one sample in a study of T cell responses to AZD1222 COVID-19 vaccine. The data were produced by immunoSEQ multiplex PCR, yet TCRdb's version contains in-frame clones alone and is incomplete. The sample lists 150,000 to 200,000 clones; around 94% were seen once. The sample here was peripheral blood, taken on day 0 of AZD1222 vaccination. These receptors all come from an adult in good health. Each CDR3 is given with its conserved first and last residue. Each record gives: CDR3 protein, CDR3 DNA, J gene, clone size, D gene, V gene. A D gene is named only where the DNA matches it firmly. The listing skips clone size in some rows; elsewhere it reads once, few, many or a size class.

CDR3aa: CASSLAGGIYEQYF; CDR3nt: TGCGCCAGCAGCTTGGCTGGGGGGATCTACGAGCAGTACTTC; j_gene: TRBJ2-7; abundance: once; d_gene: -; v_gene: TRBV5-1
CDR3aa: CASSLRDRQNEQFF; CDR3nt: TGTGCCAGCAGTCTCCGGGACAGACAAAATGAGCAGTTCTTC; j_gene: TRBJ2-1; abundance: -; d_gene: TRBD1; v_gene: TRBV6-5
CDR3aa: CASSSIMGSSYNEQFF; CDR3nt: TGTGCCAGCAGCTCTATCATGGGGAGCTCCTACAATGAGCAGTTCTTC; j_gene: TRBJ2-1; abundance: -; d_gene: -; v_gene: TRBV7-8
CDR3aa: CASSYWPGGGGETQYF; CDR3nt: TGTGCCAGCAGTTACTGGCCGGGGGGAGGTGGCGAGACCCAGTACTTC; j_gene: TRBJ2-5; abundance: -; d_gene: TRBD2; v_gene: TRBV6-5
CDR3aa: CASSLRGSNTGELFF; CDR3nt: TGCGCCAGCAGCTTGCGCGGGTCGAACACCGGGGAGCTGTTTTTT; j_gene: TRBJ2-2; abundance: -; d_gene: -; v_gene: TRBV5-1
CDR3aa: CASSLETGGFTDTQYF; CDR3nt: TGCGCCAGCAGCTTGGAGACGGGGGGCTTTACAGATACGCAGTATTTT; j_gene: TRBJ2-3; abundance: -; d_gene: -; v_gene: TRBV5-1
CDR3aa: CSVVTGGSYEQYF; CDR3nt: TGCAGCGTTGTGACAGGGGGATCCTACGAGCAGTACTTC; j_gene: TRBJ2-7; abundance: -; d_gene: TRBD1; v_gene: TRBV29-1
CDR3aa: CAGGSPLSGNTIYF; CDR3nt: TGTGCCGGGGGGTCTCCCCTCTCTGGAAACACCATATATTTT; j_gene: TRBJ1-3; abundance: -; d_gene: -; v_gene: TRBV7-9
CDR3aa: CASRAGDETGELFF; CDR3nt: TGCGCCAGCAGAGCGGGAGATGAGACCGGGGAGCTGTTTTTT; j_gene: TRBJ2-2; abundance: -; d_gene: TRBD2; v_gene: TRBV5-1
CDR3aa: CASSFDSYSNQPQHF; CDR3nt: TGTGCCAGCAGCTTCGACAGTTATAGCAATCAGCCCCAGCATTTT; j_gene: TRBJ1-5; abundance: -; d_gene: -; v_gene: TRBV6-5
CDR3aa: CASSPGQGADGYTF; CDR3nt: TGTGCCAGCAGTCCGGGACAGGGGGCGGATGGCTACACCTTC; j_gene: TRBJ1-2; abundance: few; d_gene: TRBD1; v_gene: TRBV25-1
CDR3aa: CASSVTGTGGEQYF; CDR3nt: TGTGCCAGTAGTGTCACCGGGACAGGGGGCGAGCAGTACTTC; j_gene: TRBJ2-7; abundance: -; d_gene: TRBD1; v_gene: TRBV19
CDR3aa: CASSLAADRGRSEQFF; CDR3nt: TGCGCCAGCAGCTTGGCCGCGGACAGGGGAAGAAGTGAGCAGTTCTTC; j_gene: TRBJ2-1; abundance: -; d_gene: TRBD1; v_gene: TRBV5-1
CDR3aa: CASRQFPNTEAFF; CDR3nt: TGCGCCAGCAGGCAATTCCCGAACACTGAAGCTTTCTTT; j_gene: TRBJ1-1; abundance: -; d_gene: -; v_gene: TRBV10-2
CDR3aa: CASSLRDLRRQFF; CDR3nt: TGTGCCAGCAGTTTAAGGGACCTGCGGCGGCAGTTCTTC; j_gene: TRBJ2-1; abundance: -; d_gene: -; v_gene: TRBV27
CDR3aa: CASSLPGRTGELFF; CDR3nt: TGTGCCAGCAGTCTTCCAGGTCGGACCGGGGAGCTGTTTTTT; j_gene: TRBJ2-2; abundance: once; d_gene: -; v_gene: TRBV27
CDR3aa: CATSNTKTGTGTEAFF; CDR3nt: TGTGCCACCAGCAACACTAAGACAGGGACTGGGACCGAAGCTTTCTTT; j_gene: TRBJ1-1; abundance: -; d_gene: TRBD1; v_gene: TRBV15
CDR3aa: CASSMGFRYTF; CDR3nt: TGTGCCAGTAGTATGGGGTTTCGCTACACCTTC; j_gene: TRBJ1-2; abundance: -; d_gene: -; v_gene: TRBV19
CDR3aa: CATRTSDATGELFF; CDR3nt: TGTGCCACCCGCACTAGCGACGCTACCGGGGAGCTGTTTTTT; j_gene: TRBJ2-2; abundance: -; d_gene: TRBD2; v_gene: TRBV6-4
CDR3aa: CASSEANSNEQFF; CDR3nt: TGTGCCAGCAGTGAAGCGAATAGCAATGAGCAGTTCTTC; j_gene: TRBJ2-1; abundance: -; d_gene: -; v_gene: TRBV2
CDR3aa: CASSHPEAYGYTF; CDR3nt: TGTGCCAGCAGCCACCCGGAAGCCTATGGCTACACCTTC; j_gene: TRBJ1-2; abundance: -; d_gene: -; v_gene: TRBV28
CDR3aa: CASSPRSGSRLETQYF; CDR3nt: TGTGCCAGCAGTCCCCGGAGCGGGTCTAGACTAGAGACCCAGTACTTC; j_gene: TRBJ2-5; abundance: -; d_gene: -; v_gene: TRBV2
CDR3aa: CASSPGSNYGYTF; CDR3nt: TGTGCCAGCTCACCCGGCAGTAACTATGGCTACACCTTC; j_gene: TRBJ1-2; abundance: -; d_gene: -; v_gene: TRBV18
CDR3aa: CASSSGQGGSEQYF; CDR3nt: TGTGCCAGCAGTTCCGGACAGGGTGGGAGCGAGCAGTACTTC; j_gene: TRBJ2-7; abundance: once; d_gene: TRBD1; v_gene: TRBV27
CDR3aa: CASSLNGGSGKEQYF; CDR3nt: TGTGCCAGCAGCCTCAACGGGGGGAGCGGGAAGGAGCAGTACTTC; j_gene: TRBJ2-7; abundance: few; d_gene: TRBD2; v_gene: TRBV11-2
CDR3aa: CASSLAGGRTGNGYTF; CDR3nt: TGTGCCAGCAGCTTAGCTGGTGGTCGGACAGGGAATGGCTACACCTTC; j_gene: TRBJ1-2; abundance: -; d_gene: TRBD1; v_gene: TRBV7-6
CDR3aa: CASSPGQPAFYEQYF; CDR3nt: TGTGCCAGTAGCCCCGGACAGCCAGCTTTCTACGAGCAGTACTTC; j_gene: TRBJ2-7; abundance: -; d_gene: -; v_gene: TRBV19
CDR3aa: CAISEVVDRGLVYGYTF; CDR3nt: TGTGCCATCAGTGAAGTCGTAGACAGGGGGCTCGTCTATGGCTACACCTTC; j_gene: TRBJ1-2; abundance: -; d_gene: TRBD1; v_gene: TRBV10-3
CDR3aa: CAWSRDRAYGYTF; CDR3nt: TGTGCCTGGAGCCGCGACAGGGCGTATGGCTACACCTTC; j_gene: TRBJ1-2; abundance: once; d_gene: TRBD1; v_gene: TRBV30
CDR3aa: CASSTDRRPNEKLFF; CDR3nt: TGTGCCAGCAGCACGGACAGGCGACCTAATGAAAAACTGTTTTTT; j_gene: TRBJ1-4; abundance: once; d_gene: TRBD1; v_gene: TRBV7-2
CDR3aa: CASDVDSEAFF; CDR3nt: TGTGCCAGCGATGTGGACAGTGAAGCTTTCTTT; j_gene: TRBJ1-1; abundance: -; d_gene: -; v_gene: TRBV6-5
CDR3aa: CASSLREGAHTEAFF; CDR3nt: TGTGCCAGCAGCTTAAGGGAGGGGGCTCACACTGAAGCTTTCTTT; j_gene: TRBJ1-1; abundance: -; d_gene: TRBD1; v_gene: TRBV11-2